This is a list of T cell receptor beta chains from one sample in a study of cytomegalovirus exposure and HLA in healthy donors. Profiled with immunoSEQ multiplex PCR; TCRdb holds only in-frame clones, not every one. The sample comprises around 110,000 clones, 60% to 85% of which are singletons, and 1.6% rests with the top ten. The source material was PBMCs. The receptors derive from a woman aged 18-30 years in good health and CMV-seronegative. Both conserved end residues are part of each CDR3. The D gene is left open where the match is weak. Some rows have no size entry. The others give once, few or many, or a class for an expanded clone.

abundance	j_gene	d_gene	v_gene	CDR3aa	CDR3nt
.	TRBJ2-5	.	TRBV5-4	CASSFSGETQYF	TGTGCCAGCAGCTTCTCTGGCGAGACCCAGTACTTC
.	TRBJ1-5	TRBD1	TRBV2	CATRGRAGYSNQPQHF	TGTGCCACCAGGGGGAGGGCAGGGTATAGCAATCAGCCCCAGCATTTT
.	TRBJ2-5	.	TRBV2	CASSLTENQETQYF	TGTGCCAGCAGTCTGACAGAAAACCAAGAGACCCAGTACTTC
.	TRBJ2-5	TRBD2	TRBV10-3	CAISEGASGDEETQYF	TGTGCCATCAGTGAGGGGGCTAGCGGGGACGAAGAGACCCAGTACTTC
.	TRBJ2-3	.	TRBV9	CASSVAGGSDTQYF	TGTGCCAGCAGCGTAGCTGGGGGGTCAGATACGCAGTATTTT
.	TRBJ2-5	.	TRBV6-5	CASSYGRGETQYF	TGTGCCAGCAGTTACGGCAGGGGAGAGACCCAGTACTTC
.	TRBJ1-5	TRBD1	TRBV6-5	CASSYSGTGENQPQHF	TGTGCCAGCAGTTATTCCGGGACAGGGGAAAATCAGCCCCAGCATTTT
few	TRBJ1-6	TRBD1	TRBV5-1	CASSSRVPLDREIVSPLHF	TGCGCCAGCAGCTCCAGAGTTCCGTTAGACAGGGAAATCGTTTCACCCCTCCACTTT
.	TRBJ1-5	TRBD1	TRBV6-5	CASSYTGEVNQPQHF	TGTGCCAGCAGTTACACAGGGGAGGTCAATCAGCCCCAGCATTTT
.	TRBJ2-3	TRBD2	TRBV29-1	CSVEGLAGQNTDTQYF	TGCAGCGTTGAGGGACTAGCGGGTCAAAACACAGATACGCAGTATTTT
few	TRBJ2-1	TRBD2	TRBV6-6	CASSYRGGYEQFF	TGTGCCAGCAGTTACCGGGGGGGGTATGAGCAGTTCTTC
.	TRBJ1-3	.	TRBV5-1	CASSLDRFPGNTIYF	TGCGCCAGCAGCTTAGACAGGTTCCCTGGAAACACCATATATTTT
.	TRBJ1-2	TRBD1	TRBV27	CASRRTGGGYGYTF	TGTGCCAGCAGACGGACAGGGGGCGGCTATGGCTACACCTTC
.	TRBJ2-3	TRBD2	TRBV2	CASSEALLGLAGVGDTQYF	TGTGCCAGCAGTGAAGCGCTTCTAGGACTAGCGGGGGTCGGAGATACGCAGTATTTT
.	TRBJ1-5	.	TRBV2	CASSDGFSNQPQHF	TGTGCCAGCAGTGACGGTTTTAGCAATCAGCCCCAGCATTTT
few	TRBJ2-2	.	TRBV5-1	CASSLAGKNTGELFF	TGCGCCAGCAGCTTGGCAGGGAAGAACACCGGGGAGCTGTTTTTT
few	TRBJ2-1	.	TRBV2	CASSEISGEQFF	TGTGCCAGCAGTGAAATCTCGGGAGAGCAGTTCTTC
.	TRBJ1-1	TRBD1	TRBV4-1	CASSQWTGARNTEAFF	TGCGCCAGCAGCCAGTGGACAGGGGCGAGGAACACTGAAGCTTTCTTT
.	TRBJ1-1	TRBD1	TRBV5-1	CASSPVPQGAANTEAFF	TGCGCCAGCTCCCCAGTTCCGCAGGGGGCTGCGAACACTGAAGCTTTCTTT
few	TRBJ1-1	TRBD1	TRBV2	CASTRQGTVNTEAFF	TGTGCCAGCACTCGACAGGGGACCGTGAACACTGAAGCTTTCTTT